The next 2 T cell receptor beta chains were all read from a single sample in a study of T cell responses to AZD1222 COVID-19 vaccine. Here immunoSEQ multiplex PCR was the method, and the copy in TCRdb shows in-frame clones only, minus some. The sample lists about 94,000 clones, almost 90% occurring once. This specimen consisted of peripheral blood, obtained on day 0 of AZD1222 vaccination. These receptors were obtained from an adult in good health.

This clone was seen more than once but under ten times. The chain links TRBV27 to TRBJ1-3; D is undetermined. The CDR3 is 16 residues long. The germline gives CDR1 MNHEY, CDR2 SMNVEV (reference sequence). Trimming shortened V by 2 bases and J by 0 bases, and 11 bases separated the two germline ends. CDR3 sequence (DNA): TGTGCCAGCAGTTTACGCGGCGGAAGCTCTGGAAACACCATATATTTT. Encoded protein: CASSLRGGSSGNTIYF.

The genes are TRBV5-5 and TRBJ2-5; D is tentatively TRBD1 or TRBD2 (5 bases each). V gave up 7 bases and J gave up 5 bases, with 18 bases separating them. There are 14 residues in the CDR3. Germline values: CDR1 SGHKS, CDR2 YYEKEE (reference sequence). The CDR3 bases are TGTGCCAGCTTTCGGGACCGAAGCTTGGAGACCCAGTACTTC. Amino acid sequence: CASFRDRSLETQYF.